The rows below give T cell receptor beta chains drawn from one sample of a study of OX40 agonist ivuxolimab in advanced cancers. Only in-frame clones appear in the TCRdb table, and some are missing; sequencing was by immunoSEQ multiplex PCR. Here the sample spans about 14,000 clones, about four fifths being singletons. Sequences were derived from CD4+ or CD8+ T cells sorted from blood, sampled in a trial of the OX40 agonist ivuxolimab. These TCRs come from an adult with an advanced solid tumor such as melanoma, head and neck, liver or kidney cancer. Each CDR3 is given with its conserved first and last residue. The order of the fields is D gene, V gene, J gene, clone size, CDR3 DNA, CDR3 protein. A D gene is named only where the DNA matches it firmly. The size field is filled for only some rows; it gives once, few, many or a size class.

>TRBD2|TRBV19|TRBJ2-7|.
TGTGCCAGTAGTGAGCGGGACGCACTAGGCTACGAGCAGTACTTC
CASSERDALGYEQYF
>.|TRBV5-6|TRBJ2-5|.
TGTGCCAGCAGCCTGGGGGGATTTCAAGAGACCCAGTACTTC
CASSLGGFQETQYF
>.|TRBV27|TRBJ2-3|.
TGTGCCAGCAGTTTATCGACTGCGGCAGATACGCAGTATTTT
CASSLSTAADTQYF
>TRBD2|TRBV4-2|TRBJ2-7|.
TGTGCCAGCAGCCAAGAGGGCAGCGGGGCCTCCTACGAGCAGTACTTC
CASSQEGSGASYEQYF
>.|TRBV2|TRBJ2-7|.
TGTGCCAGCAATACAGGTAACTCCTACGAGCAGTACTTC
CASNTGNSYEQYF
>.|TRBV7-9|TRBJ2-7|.
TGTGCCAGCAGCCACCGGGACGCGGGCTACGAGCAGTACTTC
CASSHRDAGYEQYF
>.|TRBV13|TRBJ2-5|.
TGTGCCAGCAGCTTAAAAGTGAGTCAGTCCCAAGAGACCCAGTACTTC
CASSLKVSQSQETQYF
>.|TRBV7-9|TRBJ2-1|.
TGTGCCAGCAGCGAGGGACACTTCTCCTACAATGAGCAGTTCTTC
CASSEGHFSYNEQFF
>.|TRBV19|TRBJ2-7|once
TGTGCCAGTAACGGTGGAGGGCACGAGCAGTACTTC
CASNGGGHEQYF
>TRBD1|TRBV19|TRBJ1-3|once
TGTGCCAGTAGTATAGACCCCGACAGGGGAGGAAACACCATATATTTT
CASSIDPDRGGNTIYF
>TRBD2|TRBV7-3|TRBJ2-2|.
TGTGCCAGCAGCCCTTCCCCCTCGACTAGCGGGAGAACCGGGGAGCTGTTTTTT
CASSPSPSTSGRTGELFF
>.|TRBV19|TRBJ2-1|.
TGTGCCAGTAGTATAGGGGTGGGGGCGCCCTACAATGAGCAGTTCTTC
CASSIGVGAPYNEQFF
>.|TRBV19|TRBJ1-1|few
TGTGCCAGTAGGCCCGGTGTTGGGGGTCGAACTGAAGCTTTCTTT
CASRPGVGGRTEAFF
>.|TRBV27|TRBJ2-5|.
TGTGCCAGCAGAGAACCGGGATCCCAAGAGACCCAGTACTTC
CASREPGSQETQYF
>.|TRBV6-6|TRBJ2-1|.
TGTGCCAGCCTCGAAAAGGTAGATGGGAACAATGAGCAGTTCTTC
CASLEKVDGNNEQFF
>TRBD1|TRBV6-6|TRBJ1-1|.
TGTGCCAGCAGTGACGACAGGGCGACAACTGAAGCTTTCTTT
CASSDDRATTEAFF
>.|TRBV13|TRBJ1-6|.
TGTGCCACCGCGCGGGGCCTCAGTTCACCCCTCCACTTT
CATARGLSSPLHF
>TRBD2|TRBV4-2|TRBJ2-3|.
TGTGCCAGCAAGGGACTAGCAGGCACAGATACGCAGTATTTT
CASKGLAGTDTQYF
>.|TRBV2|TRBJ1-2|.
TGTGCCAGCAGTGGGAAGGCGTTCAGGAGCTCAAACTATGGCTACACCTTC
CASSGKAFRSSNYGYTF
>.|TRBV18|TRBJ2-7|.
TGTGCCAGCTCACCCCAGGGTTCCTACGAGCAGTACTTC
CASSPQGSYEQYF
>TRBD2|TRBV11-3|TRBJ2-6|.
TGTGCCAGCAGCTTAGAGAGGGGAGGGAGCTCTGGGGCCAACGTCCTGACTTTC
CASSLERGGSSGANVLTF
>.|TRBV1|TRBJ2-4|.
TGCACCCCCCTGGCCAAAAACATTCAGTACTTC
CTPLAKNIQYF
>TRBD2|TRBV18|TRBJ2-4|.
TGTGCCAGCTCACCCGTAGCGGGCCCGAACATTCAGTACTTC
CASSPVAGPNIQYF
>.|TRBV7-8|TRBJ2-7|.
TGTGCCAGCAGCTTCTCAGGGACAAATGGCTACGAGCAGTACTTC
CASSFSGTNGYEQYF
>.|TRBV10-3|TRBJ1-1|few
TGTGCCATCCTCGAGGGAGCCACTGAAGCTTTCTTT
CAILEGATEAFF
>.|TRBV4-1|TRBJ2-1|.
TGCGCCAGCAGCCAAGATAGGACAGATTCCTACAATGAGCAGTTCTTC
CASSQDRTDSYNEQFF
>.|TRBV5-5|TRBJ2-7|.
TGTGCCAGCAGCTCCGGATTCCCCTACGAGCAGTACTTC
CASSSGFPYEQYF
>.|TRBV4-1|TRBJ2-7|few
TGCGCCAGCAGCCAAAGGACAGCCGTCTACGAGCAGTACTTC
CASSQRTAVYEQYF
>.|TRBV13|TRBJ1-1|.
TGTGCCAGCAGCTTCATTCAGCCGAACACTGAAGCTTTCTTT
CASSFIQPNTEAFF
>.|TRBV4-1|TRBJ1-1|.
TGCGCCAGCAGCCAAGAAAGAGTGAACACTGAAGCTTTCTTT
CASSQERVNTEAFF
>TRBD2|TRBV19|TRBJ2-1|.
TGTGCCAGTAGTATAGTCGCTAGCGGCTACAATGAGCAGTTCTTC
CASSIVASGYNEQFF
>TRBD1|TRBV27|TRBJ1-1|.
TGTGCCAGCAGTTTTAGGCAGGGGGCTGCTGAAGCTTTCTTT
CASSFRQGAAEAFF
>TRBD2|TRBV4-2|TRBJ2-1|.
TGTGCCAGCAGCCAAGGGCCAATTTCCGGGACTAGCGGGAGCTACAATGAGCAGTTCTTC
CASSQGPISGTSGSYNEQFF
>TRBD2|TRBV6-1|TRBJ2-7|.
TGTGCCAGCAGTGAAGAGGAAGCGGGGGGGCACTACGAGCAGTACTTC
CASSEEEAGGHYEQYF
>.|TRBV2|TRBJ2-7|.
TGTGCCACTAGGCCCACAGGGTCCCTCTCCTACGAGCAGTACTTC
CATRPTGSLSYEQYF
>.|TRBV29-1|TRBJ2-1|.
TGCAGCGTTGAAGATGCGCGGGGCTCCTACAATGAGCAGTTCTTC
CSVEDARGSYNEQFF
>.|TRBV7-8|TRBJ2-2|.
TGTGCCAGCAGCCCTGGACATCGGTCCGGGGAGCTGTTTTTT
CASSPGHRSGELFF
>TRBD1|TRBV5-1|TRBJ2-7|.
TGCGCCAGCAGCTCGGGACAGGGGGGACTATCCTACGAGCAGTACTTC
CASSSGQGGLSYEQYF
>TRBD1|TRBV7-9|TRBJ1-2|.
TGTGCCAGCAGCTTAACGGGACAGGGTTATGGCTACACCTTC
CASSLTGQGYGYTF
>TRBD2|TRBV25-1|TRBJ2-5|.
TGTGCCAGCAGTGCGCGTAGCGGGAGGCTCCAAGAGACCCAGTACTTC
CASSARSGRLQETQYF
>.|TRBV4-1|TRBJ2-7|.
TGCGCCAGCAGCCAAGATTTCGGATCCTCCTACGAGCAGTACTTC
CASSQDFGSSYEQYF
>TRBD1|TRBV30|TRBJ2-7|.
TGTGCCTGGGAGGGACAGACCTACGAGCAGTACTTC
CAWEGQTYEQYF
>.|TRBV27|TRBJ2-7|.
TGTGCCAGCAGTTTAGTTATGGGGTTCGACAGTTCCTACGAGCAGTACTTC
CASSLVMGFDSSYEQYF
>TRBD1|TRBV7-9|TRBJ1-3|.
TGTGCCAGCAGCTTAGGACAGGGCCCCTCTGGAAACACCATATATTTT
CASSLGQGPSGNTIYF